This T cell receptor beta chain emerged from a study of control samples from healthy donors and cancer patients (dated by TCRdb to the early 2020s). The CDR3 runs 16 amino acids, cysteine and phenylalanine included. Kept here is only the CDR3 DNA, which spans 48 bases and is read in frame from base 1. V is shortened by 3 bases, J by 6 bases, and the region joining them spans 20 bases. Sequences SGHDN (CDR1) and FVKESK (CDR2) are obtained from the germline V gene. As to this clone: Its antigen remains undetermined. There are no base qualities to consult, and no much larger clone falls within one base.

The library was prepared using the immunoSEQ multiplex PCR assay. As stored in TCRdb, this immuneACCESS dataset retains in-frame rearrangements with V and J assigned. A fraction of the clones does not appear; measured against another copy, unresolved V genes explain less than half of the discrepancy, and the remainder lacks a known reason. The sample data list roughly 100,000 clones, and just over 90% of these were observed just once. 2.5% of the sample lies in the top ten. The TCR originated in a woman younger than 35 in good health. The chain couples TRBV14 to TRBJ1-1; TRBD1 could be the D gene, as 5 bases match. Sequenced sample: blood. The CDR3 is CASSQVRATVVAEAFF. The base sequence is TGTGCCAGCAGCCAGGTCAGGGCCACGGTGGTGGCTGAAGCTTTCTTT.